The present entry profiles one T cell receptor beta chain with its context. No antigen is known for it. These data come from a study of beta chain features in type 1 diabetes. General study points: Shorter TCRB CDR3s, moderately but significantly so, marked every one of the four CD4+ subsets in Type 1 diabetes patients. The question of HLA type influencing TCRB rearrangement was one that remained unresolved here.

Per the germline V gene, CDR1 is ENHRY and CDR2 is SYGVKD. This CDR3 region has 13 residues. Trimming removed 2 bases from V and 6 bases from J, with 11 bases in between. Expressed TCRB transcripts were sequenced because the entire RNA isolate underwent reverse transcription. Sequencing used immunoSEQ multiplex PCR; TCRdb keeps in-frame clones, though not all of them. Among roughly 280,000 clones listed, roughly 25% were seen once. The rearrangement uses TRBV10-3 and TRBJ2-7; D is perhaps TRBD1 (6 bases). Sequenced sample: naive CD4+ T cells from blood. The clonotype comes from a woman in her thirties with type 1 diabetes. The CDR3 protein is CAISENLGAEQYF. As DNA, the CDR3 is TGTGCCATCAGTGAGAACTTGGGGGCCGAGCAGTACTTC.